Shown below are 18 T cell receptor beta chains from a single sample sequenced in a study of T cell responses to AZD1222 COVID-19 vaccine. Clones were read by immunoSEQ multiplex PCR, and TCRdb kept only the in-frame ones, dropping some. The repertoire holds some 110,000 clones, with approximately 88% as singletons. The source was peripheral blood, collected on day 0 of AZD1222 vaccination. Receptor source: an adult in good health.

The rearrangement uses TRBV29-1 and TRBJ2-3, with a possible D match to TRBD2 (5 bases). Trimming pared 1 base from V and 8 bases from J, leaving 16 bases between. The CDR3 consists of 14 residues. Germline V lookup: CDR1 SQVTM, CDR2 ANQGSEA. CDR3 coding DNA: TGCAGCGTTGAAGGCTTGCGGGTTAGTGGTACGCAGTATTTT. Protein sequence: CSVEGLRVSGTQYF.

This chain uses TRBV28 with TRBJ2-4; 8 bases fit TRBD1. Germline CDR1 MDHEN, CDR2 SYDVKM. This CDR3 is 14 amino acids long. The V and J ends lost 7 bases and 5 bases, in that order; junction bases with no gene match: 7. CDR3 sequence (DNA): TGTGCCAGCACCCGTCCGGGACAGGAAAACATTCAGTACTTC. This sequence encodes CASTRPGQENIQYF.

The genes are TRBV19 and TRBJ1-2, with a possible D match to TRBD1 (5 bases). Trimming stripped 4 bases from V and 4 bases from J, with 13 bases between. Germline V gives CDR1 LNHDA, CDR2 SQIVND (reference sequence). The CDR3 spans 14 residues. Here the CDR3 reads CASSTSRGAYGYTF. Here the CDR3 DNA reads TGTGCCAGTAGTACCTCAAGGGGTGCCTATGGCTACACCTTC.

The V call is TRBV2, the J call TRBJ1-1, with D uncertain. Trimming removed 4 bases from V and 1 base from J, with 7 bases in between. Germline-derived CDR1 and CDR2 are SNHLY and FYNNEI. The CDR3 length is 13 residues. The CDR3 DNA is TGTGCCAGCAGTGTAAACTCGAACACTGAAGCTTTCTTT. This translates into CASSVNSNTEAFF.

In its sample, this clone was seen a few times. The CDR3 sequence is CASSQVPNSPLHF. The DNA for the CDR3 is TGTGCCAGCAGCCAAGTTCCGAATTCACCCCTCCACTTT. This sequence joins TRBV3-1 (or the pseudogene TRBV3-2) and TRBJ1-6; D not certain. This CDR3 has 13 residues. Germline CDR1 and CDR2: LGHDT and YNNKEL (reference sequence). Deletions cut 1 base from V and 7 bases from J, with 5 bases between.

CDR3: CASSPDQDRGRNYGYTF. CDR3 DNA sequence: TGTGCCAGCAGCCCCGACCAAGACAGGGGGCGCAACTATGGCTACACCTTC. This chain links TRBV5-4 with TRBJ1-2, with TRBD1 matching over 10 bases. Germline values: CDR1 SGHNT, CDR2 YYREEE (reference sequence). V lost 4 bases, J lost 2 bases, and 11 bases stayed unmatched. The CDR3 covers 17 residues.

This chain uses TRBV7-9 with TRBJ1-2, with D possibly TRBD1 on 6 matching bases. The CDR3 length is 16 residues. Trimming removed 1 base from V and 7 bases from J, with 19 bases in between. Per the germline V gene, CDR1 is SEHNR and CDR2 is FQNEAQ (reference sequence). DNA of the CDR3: TGTGCCAGCAGCTTAGGGACCCTTAGGGGGGTCTCTGGCTACACCTTC. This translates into CASSLGTLRGVSGYTF.

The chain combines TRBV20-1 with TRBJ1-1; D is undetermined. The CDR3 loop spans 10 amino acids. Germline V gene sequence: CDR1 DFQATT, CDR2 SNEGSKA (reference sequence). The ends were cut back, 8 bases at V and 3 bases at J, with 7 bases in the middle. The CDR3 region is CSPTYTEAFF. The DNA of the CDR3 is TGCAGTCCTACCTACACTGAAGCTTTCTTT.

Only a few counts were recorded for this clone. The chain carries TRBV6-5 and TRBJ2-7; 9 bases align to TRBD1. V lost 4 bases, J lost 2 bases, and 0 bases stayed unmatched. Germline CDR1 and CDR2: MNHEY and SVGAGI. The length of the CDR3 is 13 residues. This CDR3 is CASSWDRAYEQYF. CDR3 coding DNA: TGTGCCAGCAGTTGGGACAGGGCCTACGAGCAGTACTTC.

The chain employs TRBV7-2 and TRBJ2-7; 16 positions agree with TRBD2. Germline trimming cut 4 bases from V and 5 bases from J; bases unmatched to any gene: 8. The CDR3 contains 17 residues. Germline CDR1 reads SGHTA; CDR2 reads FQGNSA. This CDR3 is CASSSPGLAGGLNEQYF. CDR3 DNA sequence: TGTGCCAGCAGCTCTCCGGGACTAGCGGGAGGGCTCAACGAGCAGTACTTC.

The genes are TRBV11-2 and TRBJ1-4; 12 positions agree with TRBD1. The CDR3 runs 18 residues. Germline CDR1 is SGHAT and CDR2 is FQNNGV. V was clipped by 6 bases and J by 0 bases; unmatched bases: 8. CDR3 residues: CASRAGTGGASTNEKLFF. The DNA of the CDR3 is TGTGCCAGCAGGGCCGGGACAGGGGGCGCGTCAACTAATGAAAAACTGTTTTTT. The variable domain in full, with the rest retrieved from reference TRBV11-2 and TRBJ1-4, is EAGVAQSPRYKIIEKRQSVAFWCNPISGHATLYWYQQILGQGPKLLIQFQNNGVVDDSQLPKDRFSAERLKGVDSTLKIQPAKLEDSAVYLCASRAGTGGASTNEKLFFGSGTQLSVL.

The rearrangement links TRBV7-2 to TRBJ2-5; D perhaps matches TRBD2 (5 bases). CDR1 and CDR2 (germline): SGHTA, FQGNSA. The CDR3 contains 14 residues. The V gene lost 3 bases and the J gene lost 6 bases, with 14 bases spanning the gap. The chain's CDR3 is CASSLDSTRKTQYF. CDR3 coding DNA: TGTGCCAGCAGCTTGGATAGCACTAGAAAGACCCAGTACTTC. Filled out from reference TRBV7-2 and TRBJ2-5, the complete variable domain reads GAGVSQSPSNKVTEKGKDVELRCDPISGHTALYWYRQSLGQGLEFLIYFQGNSAPDKSGLPSDRFSAERTGGSVSTLTIQRTQQEDSAVYLCASSLDSTRKTQYFGPGTRLLVL.

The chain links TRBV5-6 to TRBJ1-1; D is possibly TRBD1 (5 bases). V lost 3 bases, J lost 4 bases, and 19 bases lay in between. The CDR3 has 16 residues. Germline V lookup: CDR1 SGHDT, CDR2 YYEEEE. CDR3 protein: CASSWGGTPIPTEAFF. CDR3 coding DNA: TGTGCCAGCAGCTGGGGCGGGACTCCCATTCCCACTGAAGCTTTCTTT.

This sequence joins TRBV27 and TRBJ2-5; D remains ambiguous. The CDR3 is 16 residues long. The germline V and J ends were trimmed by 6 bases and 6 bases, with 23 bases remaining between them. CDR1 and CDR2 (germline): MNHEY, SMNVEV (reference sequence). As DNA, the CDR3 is TGTGCCAGCAGAACCTTCACCGGACGCCGCGCTCAGACCCAGTACTTC. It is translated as CASRTFTGRRAQTQYF.

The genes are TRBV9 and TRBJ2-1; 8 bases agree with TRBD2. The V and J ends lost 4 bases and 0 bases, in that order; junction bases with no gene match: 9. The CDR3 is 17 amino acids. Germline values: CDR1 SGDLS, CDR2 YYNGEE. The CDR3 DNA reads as TGTGCCAGCAGCCTCCACCAGCGGGAGAGCTCCTACAATGAGCAGTTCTTC. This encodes CASSLHQRESSYNEQFF. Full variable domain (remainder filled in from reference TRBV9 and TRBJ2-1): DSGVTQTPKHLITATGQRVTLRCSPRSGDLSVYWYQQSLDQGLQFLIQYYNGEERAKGNILERFSAQQFPDLHSELNLSSLELGDSALYFCASSLHQRESSYNEQFFGPGTRLTVL.

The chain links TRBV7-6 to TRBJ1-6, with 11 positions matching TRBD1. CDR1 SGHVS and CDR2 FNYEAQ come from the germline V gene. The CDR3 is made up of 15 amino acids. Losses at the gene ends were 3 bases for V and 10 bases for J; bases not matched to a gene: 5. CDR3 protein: CASSFLGQGESPLHF. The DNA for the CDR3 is TGTGCCAGCAGCTTCTTGGGACAGGGGGAGTCACCCCTCCACTTT.

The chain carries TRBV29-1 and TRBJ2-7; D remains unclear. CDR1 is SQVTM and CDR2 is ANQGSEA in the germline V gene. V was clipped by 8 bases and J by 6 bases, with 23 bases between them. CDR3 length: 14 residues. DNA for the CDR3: TGCAGCCCCTTGTATCCCCCCCCCAGAGGCGAGCAGTACTTC. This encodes CSPLYPPPRGEQYF.

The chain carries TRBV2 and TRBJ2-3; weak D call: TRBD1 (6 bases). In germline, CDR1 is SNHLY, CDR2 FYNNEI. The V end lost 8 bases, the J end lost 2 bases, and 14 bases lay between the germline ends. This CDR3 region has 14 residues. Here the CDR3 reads CASVLQGHTDTQYF. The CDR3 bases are TGTGCCAGCGTTTTGCAGGGGCACACAGATACGCAGTATTTT. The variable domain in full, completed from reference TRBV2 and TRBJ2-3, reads EPEVTQTPSHQVTQMGQEVILRCVPISNHLYFYWYRQILGQKVEFLVSFYNNEISEKSEIFDDQFSVERPDGSNFTLKIRSTKLEDSAMYFCASVLQGHTDTQYFGPGTRLTVL.